These T cell receptor beta chains were read from a single sample in a study of T-cell reconstitution after alpha-beta-depleted transplantation in children. Each CDR3 protein is one row after TCRdb ran MiXCR on the PCR reads. The top ten clones hold roughly 29% of a sample with hundreds of thousands of distinct CDR3 sequences, around 15% of them seen once. The specimen comprised PBMCs, mostly from graft donor cells, sampled 360 days after TCRalphabeta/CD19-depleted stem cell transplant. These TCRs come from a boy under two years old who had a stem cell transplant for Wiskott-Aldrich syndrome, so the T cells may come from the graft donor. Each CDR3 is given without its conserved first and last residue.

V: TRBV5-1
J: TRBJ2-7
CDR3: ASSVDRGGPYEQY

V: TRBV4-1
J: TRBJ2-1
CDR3: ASSHSSSGTGILAGGNEQF

V: TRBV15
J: TRBJ2-6
CDR3: ATSRPGANVLT

V: TRBV7-2
J: TRBJ2-7
CDR3: ASSGWTGSSYEQY

V: TRBV27
J: TRBJ2-6
CDR3: ASTRRFGVASPPSGANVLT

V: TRBV5-1
J: TRBJ2-1
CDR3: ASSLVYDPYNEQF

V: TRBV5-1
J: TRBJ2-7
CDR3: ASSEATGYEQY

V: TRBV20-1
J: TRBJ1-6
CDR3: SARDLESSYNSPLH

V: TRBV12-3/TRBV12-4
J: TRBJ2-2
CDR3: ASSFLGQSNTGELF

V: TRBV20-1
J: TRBJ2-5
CDR3: SAIRDAETQY

V: TRBV12-3/TRBV12-4
J: TRBJ2-5
CDR3: ASSFDRARERGETQY

V: TRBV18
J: TRBJ2-2
CDR3: ASSPLFGTSYGELF

V: TRBV5-8
J: TRBJ2-3
CDR3: ASSPGLLPVTDTQY

V: TRBV25-1
J: TRBJ2-7
CDR3: ASSERGGSYEQY

V: TRBV2
J: TRBJ2-3
CDR3: AISLVGRLRVNTDTQY

V: TRBV20-1
J: TRBJ2-7
CDR3: SARASGGSIYEQY

V: TRBV20-1
J: TRBJ2-7
CDR3: SAEDRNFYEQY

V: TRBV5-1
J: TRBJ2-7
CDR3: ASSLTASGSYEQY

V: TRBV19
J: TRBJ2-1
CDR3: ASSIRLYRNEQF

V: TRBV6-5
J: TRBJ2-3
CDR3: ASSYYLATATDTQY

V: TRBV5-6
J: TRBJ2-1
CDR3: ASSLGWDSYNEQF

V: TRBV21-1
J: TRBJ2-7
CDR3: ASSKGPDSSSYEQY

V: TRBV30
J: TRBJ2-2
CDR3: AWSNLRRAGELF

V: TRBV10-1
J: TRBJ2-7
CDR3: ASSSGIEQY

V: TRBV6-1
J: TRBJ2-2
CDR3: ASSPDRASGELF

V: TRBV5-1
J: TRBJ2-3
CDR3: ASSGLAGDLTDTQY

V: TRBV27
J: TRBJ2-4
CDR3: ASSFLSGRGNIQY

V: TRBV6-5
J: TRBJ2-7
CDR3: ASSYSWDRGKSYEQY

V: TRBV15
J: TRBJ2-5
CDR3: ATEQVCVDTKY

V: TRBV7-9
J: TRBJ2-3
CDR3: ASSLSRTGEGTDTQY

V: TRBV18
J: TRBJ2-7
CDR3: ASSARDSVYEQY

V: TRBV20-1
J: TRBJ2-7
CDR3: SAPVWRLYEQY

V: TRBV6-6
J: TRBJ2-3
CDR3: ASSYTSGAVN

V: TRBV5-1
J: TRBJ2-1
CDR3: ASSLYHRGRSYNEQF

V: TRBV5-1
J: TRBJ1-5
CDR3: ASSSGTAGQPQH

V: TRBV29-1
J: TRBJ2-7
CDR3: SVVFPSGSYEQY

V: TRBV7-9
J: TRBJ1-5
CDR3: ASSLGTGNSNQPQH